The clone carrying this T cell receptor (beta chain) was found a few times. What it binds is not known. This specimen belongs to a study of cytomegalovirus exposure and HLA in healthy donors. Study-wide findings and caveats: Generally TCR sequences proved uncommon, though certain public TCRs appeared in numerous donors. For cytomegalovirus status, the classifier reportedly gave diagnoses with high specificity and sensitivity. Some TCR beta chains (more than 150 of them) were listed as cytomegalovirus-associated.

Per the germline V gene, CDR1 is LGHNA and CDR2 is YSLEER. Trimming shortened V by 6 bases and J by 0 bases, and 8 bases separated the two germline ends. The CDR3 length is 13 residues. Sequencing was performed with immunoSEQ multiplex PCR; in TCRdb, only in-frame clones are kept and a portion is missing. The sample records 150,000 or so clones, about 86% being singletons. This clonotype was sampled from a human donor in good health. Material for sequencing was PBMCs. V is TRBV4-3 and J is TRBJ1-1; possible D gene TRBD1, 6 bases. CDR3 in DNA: TGCGCCAGCAGGACAGGAGTGAACACTGAAGCTTTCTTT. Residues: CASRTGVNTEAFF.